This TCR beta chain was profiled in a study of cytomegalovirus exposure and HLA in healthy donors. With respect to this clone: The antigen is not known.

Study-level points and caveats: Excluded: some indistinguishable V segments such as TRBV6-2 and TRBV6-3.

Looked up from germline, CDR1 is SGHTA and CDR2 is FQGTGA. CDR3 size: 14 residues. With V trimmed by 6 bases and J by 6 bases, 4 bases remained unmatched. PCR employed 60 Vbeta and 13 Jbeta primers. Original processing methods: About 88 million unique TCR beta chains, 9.5 million to 11 million of them shared, were counted by a later analysis. Measured with immunoSEQ multiplex PCR; TCRdb has only the in-frame clones, and not every one. V and J calls and clone size are those listed in that table; D and trimming were worked out from the DNA. This table holds 45,000 to 55,000 clones, approximately 52% found once.

Sequencing input: PBMCs. The chain couples TRBV7-3 to TRBJ1-6; 8 bases agree with TRBD1. The TCR originated in a human donor in good health. CDR3 loop: CASSQQGANSPLHF. CDR3 nucleotide sequence: TGTGCCAGCAGTCAGCAGGGGGCTAATTCACCCCTCCACTTT.